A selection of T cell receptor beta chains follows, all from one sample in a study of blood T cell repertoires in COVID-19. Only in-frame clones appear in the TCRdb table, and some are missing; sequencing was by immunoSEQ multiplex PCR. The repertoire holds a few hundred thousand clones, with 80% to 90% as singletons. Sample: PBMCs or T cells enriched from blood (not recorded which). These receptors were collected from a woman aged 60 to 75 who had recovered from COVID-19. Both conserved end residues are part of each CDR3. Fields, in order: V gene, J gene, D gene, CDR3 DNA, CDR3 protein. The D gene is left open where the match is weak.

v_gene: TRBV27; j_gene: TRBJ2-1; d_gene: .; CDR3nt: TGTGCCAGCAGTCCCCATACTAGAGCGGGTGAGCAGTTCTTC; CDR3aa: CASSPHTRAGEQFF
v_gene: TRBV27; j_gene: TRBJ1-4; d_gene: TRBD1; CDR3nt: TGTGCCAGCAGGGACAGGGTGAAAGAAAAACTGTTTTTT; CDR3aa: CASRDRVKEKLFF
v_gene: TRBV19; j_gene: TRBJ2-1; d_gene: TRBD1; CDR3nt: TGTGCCAGTAGTTTCTCTGGGACAGGGGTCAATGAGCAGTTCTTC; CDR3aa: CASSFSGTGVNEQFF
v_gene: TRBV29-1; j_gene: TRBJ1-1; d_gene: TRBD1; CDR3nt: TGCAGCGTCGGACAGGGAACATACACTGAAGCTTTCTTT; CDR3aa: CSVGQGTYTEAFF
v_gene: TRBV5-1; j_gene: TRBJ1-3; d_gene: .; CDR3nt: TGCGCCAGCAGCTCCAGCGGGGGGCTTGAAGGAAACACCATATATTTT; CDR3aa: CASSSSGGLEGNTIYF
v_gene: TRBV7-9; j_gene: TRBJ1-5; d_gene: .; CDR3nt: TGTGCCAGCAGCTTGGGAGGGGACAATCAGCCCCAGCATTTT; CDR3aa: CASSLGGDNQPQHF
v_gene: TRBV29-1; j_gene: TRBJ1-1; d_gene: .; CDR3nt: TGCAGCGTTGTCGTGGGGCGAAACACTGAAGCTTTCTTT; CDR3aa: CSVVVGRNTEAFF
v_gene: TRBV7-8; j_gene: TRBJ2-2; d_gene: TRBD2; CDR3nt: TGTGCCAGCAGCTTAGCTGGGGGGGTTAACACCGGGGAGCTGTTTTTT; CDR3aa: CASSLAGGVNTGELFF
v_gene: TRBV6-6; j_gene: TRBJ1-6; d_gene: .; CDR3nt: TGTGCCAGCAGTTACCAGGGATGGAATTCACCCCTCCACTTT; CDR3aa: CASSYQGWNSPLHF
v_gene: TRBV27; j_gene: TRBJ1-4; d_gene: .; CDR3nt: TGTGCCAGCAGCCCTTCGGGGAGGGAACTGTTTTTT; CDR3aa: CASSPSGRELFF
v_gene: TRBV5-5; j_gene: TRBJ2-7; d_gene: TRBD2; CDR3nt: TGTGCCAGCAGCTTGGCCGGGGGGAACTACGAGCAGTACTTC; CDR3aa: CASSLAGGNYEQYF
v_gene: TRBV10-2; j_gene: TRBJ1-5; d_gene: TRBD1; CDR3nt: TGCGCCAGCAGTACAGGGGGCAGTCAGCCCCAGCATTTT; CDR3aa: CASSTGGSQPQHF
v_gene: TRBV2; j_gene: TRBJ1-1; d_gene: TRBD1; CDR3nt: TGTGCCAGCATCCAGGACAGGGGAACTGAAGCTTTCTTT; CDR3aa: CASIQDRGTEAFF
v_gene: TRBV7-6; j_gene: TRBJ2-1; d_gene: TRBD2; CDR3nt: TGTGCCAGCAGCCGGGGACTAGCGTCCTACAATGAGCAGTTCTTC; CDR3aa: CASSRGLASYNEQFF
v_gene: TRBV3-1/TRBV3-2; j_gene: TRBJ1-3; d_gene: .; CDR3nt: TGTGCCAGCAGCCACACAGCGGGGAGCTCTGGAAACACCATATATTTT; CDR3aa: CASSHTAGSSGNTIYF